This T cell receptor (beta chain) emerged from a study of T cells expressing NK-cell markers. UMI-tagged 5'RACE template switching yielded the TCR beta cDNA. Reprocessing the 5' RACE reads, TCRdb reports a single entry for every CDR3 protein and omits DNA. This sample's table has 350,000 to 500,000 distinct CDR3 sequences. The CDR3 is 15 amino acids. Germline CDR1 SQVTM, CDR2 ANQGSEA. The TCR originated in a woman between 18 and 75 years old in good health. The sample taken for sequencing was blood T cells: a sorted CD56 or NKG2C T cell subset, CD4+ or CD8+ T cells, or bulk PBMC T cells (not recorded which). This chain connects TRBV29-1 to TRBJ2-2; there is no DNA to check the TCRdb D call of TRBD1. The CDR3 loop is CSGARQGADTGELFF.